The 26 T cell receptor beta chains reported below all come from one sample, sequenced in a study of blood T cells in healthy people across ages. Primed by a sample-barcoded 5' primer and a J-beta primer mix, a second PCR proceeded for about 6 to 12 cycles. From the 5' RACE reads, TCRdb called clonotypes with MiXCR, one entry per CDR3 protein. The sample includes some 930,000 distinct CDR3 sequences, approximately 32% of them seen just once. The data were also submitted as part of a second study, on T cells of mothers and their children.

Specimen: blood. All receptors come from a middle-aged woman in good health.

A note on this clonotype: It may be a read error: a sequence one base away is much more abundant. V is TRBV6-5 and J is TRBJ2-1; D assignment may be TRBD1 or TRBD2 (5 bases each). The CDR3 totals 15 residues. The germline V gene encodes CDR1 MNHEY and CDR2 SVGAGI. The V gene lost 5 bases and the J gene lost 10 bases, with 21 bases spanning the gap. As DNA, the CDR3 is TGTGCCAGCAGTCCGACAGCCAACGGGGCCTACGAGCAGTTCTTC. Its protein is CASSPTANGAYEQFF.

The chain employs TRBV28 and TRBJ1-5; D is uncertain. CDR3 length equals 16 residues. The V gene lost 2 bases and the J gene lost 3 bases, with 14 bases spanning the gap. Germline V gives CDR1 MDHEN, CDR2 SYDVKM. The CDR3 spells CASSLITLGVNQPQHF. The CDR3 region has the DNA TGTGCCAGCAGTTTAATAACGCTCGGGGTCAATCAGCCCCAGCATTTT.

This clonotype appeared many times. The genes are TRBV20-1 and TRBJ1-2; 11 nucleotides agree with TRBD1. The CDR3 has 13 residues. V was clipped by 5 bases and J by 8 bases; unmatched bases: 7. Germline loops: CDR1 DFQATT, CDR2 SNEGSKA (reference sequence). In DNA, the CDR3 is TGCAGTGCTTCGGACAGGGGGCTAGGAGGCTACACCTTC. It yields the protein CSASDRGLGGYTF.

The rearrangement links TRBV6-1 to TRBJ1-5; D ambiguous. In germline, CDR1 is MNHNS, CDR2 SASEGT. Trimming removed 5 bases at V and 1 base at J, with 12 bases between. This CDR3 is built from 15 residues. Written as DNA, the CDR3 is TGTGCCAGCAGTCTTGTGACAACGAGCAATCAGCCCCAGCATTTT. Its protein product is CASSLVTTSNQPQHF.

This clonotype occurred many times. This sequence joins TRBV5-1 and TRBJ1-2; 9 positions match TRBD1. V was clipped by 7 bases and J by 5 bases; unmatched bases: 12. The CDR3 extends over 15 amino acids. Germline lookup yields CDR1 SGHRS and CDR2 YFSETQ. CDR3 DNA sequence: TGCGCCAGCCGGGCAAACTTACAGGGGGCGTATGGCTACACCTTC. Translated, it gives CASRANLQGAYGYTF.

This clonotype appeared many times. V and J are TRBV12-3 or TRBV12-4 and TRBJ1-1, with D perhaps TRBD1 (5 bases). V was pared by 3 bases and J by 5 bases, with 7 bases between. This CDR3 region has 12 residues. The CDR3 bases are TGTGCCAGCAGTTTCTGGGGGACTGAAGCTTTCTTT. Translating gives CASSFWGTEAFF.

V gene TRBV18 combines with J gene TRBJ2-5; 7 positions match TRBD2. CDR1 and CDR2 from the germline V gene are KGHSH and LQKENI. V shed 4 bases, J shed 2 bases, and the junction held 10 bases outside the gene matches. The CDR3 has 16 residues. CDR3 amino acids: CASSLSPAGGQETQYF. CDR3 nucleotides: TGTGCCAGCTCACTCTCACCCGCCGGGGGGCAAGAGACCCAGTACTTC.

The CDR3 spells CASREQDPTGRTEAFF. The CDR3 DNA is TGCGCCAGCCGCGAGCAGGACCCCACGGGTCGCACTGAAGCTTTCTTT. The chain carries TRBV5-1 and TRBJ1-1, with D hard to call. The CDR3 extends over 16 amino acids. CDR1 and CDR2 from the germline V gene are SGHRS and YFSETQ. V was clipped by 7 bases and J by 4 bases, with 23 bases between them.

The V and J genes are TRBV2 and TRBJ2-7, with D perhaps matching TRBD2 (6 bases). Trimming removed 6 bases at V and 2 bases at J, with 20 bases between. The V gene's germline CDR1 is SNHLY and CDR2 FYNNEI. This CDR3 comprises 16 residues. CDR3 nucleotides: TGTGCCAGCAGCGATCCGGGGGAGGTGAAAGCCTACGAGCAGTACTTC. The encoded protein is CASSDPGEVKAYEQYF.

The rearrangement links TRBV28 to TRBJ2-7; TRBD1 or TRBD2 may be the D gene (6 bases each). Trimming removed 3 bases from V and 6 bases from J, with 15 bases in between. The length of the CDR3 is 14 residues. Germline CDR1 and CDR2: MDHEN and SYDVKM. CDR3 region: CASSFPNRDSEQYF. DNA of the CDR3: TGTGCCAGCAGTTTCCCCAACAGGGACTCCGAGCAGTACTTC.

This clonotype was seen ten or more times. The V and J genes are TRBV29-1 and TRBJ2-3; D gene ambiguous. The CDR3 spans 13 residues. Trimming stripped 4 bases from V and 0 bases from J, with 8 bases between. Per the germline V gene, CDR1 is SQVTM and CDR2 is ANQGSEA. This CDR3 reads CSVAAFSTDTQYF. The CDR3 DNA is TGCAGCGTTGCCGCCTTTAGCACAGATACGCAGTATTTT.

Only a few counts were recorded for this clonotype. This chain connects TRBV7-3 to TRBJ2-5; the match to TRBD2 covers 9 bases. Germline CDR1 and CDR2: SGHTA and FQGTGA. Unmatched junction bases numbered 15, after V lost 5 bases and J lost 11 bases. The CDR3 length is 15 residues. The CDR3 loop reads CASSLGLATNNEQYF. The CDR3 DNA follows: TGTGCCAGCAGCCTAGGACTAGCGACAAACAATGAGCAGTACTTC.

This clonotype was observed a handful of times. The gene calls are TRBV7-2 and TRBJ1-2; D remains ambiguous. There are 13 residues in the CDR3. Germline CDR1 SGHTA, CDR2 FQGNSA. The V end was cut by 5 bases, the J end by 7 bases, with 14 bases between. As DNA, the CDR3 is TGTGCCAGCAGCGCCCGGGGATATGGTGGCTACACCTTC. Its translation: CASSARGYGGYTF.

A remark on this clonotype: Given a much more abundant clone one base away, this may be a read error. This sequence joins TRBV12-3 or TRBV12-4 and TRBJ2-4; 7 nucleotides line up with TRBD1. CDR3 length: 14 residues. Germline trimming cut 5 bases from V and 13 bases from J; bases unmatched to any gene: 14. CDR3 nucleotide sequence: TGTGCCAGCAGTCCCGGGCAGGGGGAATACGGGCAGTACTTC. Its translation is CASSPGQGEYGQYF.

This clonotype was recorded a few times. The rearrangement uses TRBV7-6 and TRBJ2-7; no clear D. The CDR3 has 15 amino acids. Trimming took off 1 base at V and 4 bases at J, with 14 bases between the two ends. Per germline, CDR1 SGHVS and CDR2 FNYEAQ. CDR3 nucleotide sequence: TGTGCCAGCAGCTTAGGGCTGGGGTCGGTTTACGAGCAGTACTTC. Its translation: CASSLGLGSVYEQYF.

This clonotype came up a few times. The rearrangement joins TRBV4-1 to TRBJ1-1; no firm D call. Germline V gene sequence: CDR1 MGHRA, CDR2 YSYEKL. V lost 4 bases and J lost 1, with 13 bases in between. The CDR3 consists of 15 residues. CDR3 in amino acids: CASSPTTTTNTEAFF. The CDR3 nucleotides read TGCGCCAGCAGCCCCACGACGACGACGAACACTGAAGCTTTCTTT.

The sample holds a few counts of this clonotype. The genes are TRBV11-2 and TRBJ2-7; 10 positions match TRBD2. The CDR3 length is 15 residues. Germline lookup yields CDR1 SGHAT and CDR2 FQNNGV. Losses at the gene ends were 3 bases for V and 2 bases for J; bases not matched to a gene: 4. CDR3 sequence reads: CASSFLAGDTYEQYF. As DNA, the CDR3 is TGTGCCAGCAGCTTCCTAGCGGGGGACACCTACGAGCAGTACTTC.

The rearrangement joins TRBV6-2 or TRBV6-3 to TRBJ2-1; D not resolved. The closer fit of TRBJ2-7 to the DNA end suggests the J call may be wrong. This CDR3 is 17 amino acids long. The germline gives CDR1 MNHEY, CDR2 SVGEGT. The CDR3 is CASSYVSSVLSYNEQYF. The CDR3 DNA reads as TGTGCCAGCAGTTACGTTTCCAGCGTACTGTCCTACAATGAGCAGTACTTC.

This clonotype has ten or more counts. The chain uses TRBV29-1 and TRBJ1-2; possibly TRBD1 for D (5 bases). The germline gives CDR1 SQVTM, CDR2 ANQGSEA. Deletions cut 6 bases from V and 0 bases from J, with 11 bases between. This CDR3 has 13 residues. CDR3 sequence reads: CSVAQGTNYGYTF. The CDR3 bases are TGCAGCGTCGCCCAGGGTACTAACTATGGCTACACCTTC.

This clonotype showed up many times. V and J are TRBV20-1 and TRBJ2-6; D is unclear. Between the trimmed V and J ends, which lost 8 bases and 4 bases, there was a span of 12 bases. CDR3 length: 13 residues. Germline CDR1 is DFQATT and CDR2 is SNEGSKA (reference sequence). CDR3 sequence: CSTIESGANVLTF. CDR3 DNA sequence: TGCAGTACTATCGAGTCCGGGGCCAACGTCCTGACTTTC.

This clonotype was picked up a small number of times. V gene TRBV27 combines with J gene TRBJ2-7; 9 nucleotides agree with TRBD1. The V gene's germline CDR1 is MNHEY and CDR2 SMNVEV (reference sequence). There are 15 residues in the CDR3. Losses at the gene ends were 4 bases for V and 3 bases for J; bases not matched to a gene: 7. CDR3 region: CASSYRGQGYYEQYF. The DNA of the CDR3 is TGTGCCAGCAGTTACAGGGGGCAAGGGTACTACGAGCAGTACTTC.

The sample holds many counts of this clonotype. For the CDR3, the DNA is TGTGCCAGCAGCAGGGACAGGCTTCTGGAGCAGTACTTC. The encoded protein is CASSRDRLLEQYF. The rearrangement uses TRBV5-5 and TRBJ2-7; 8 bases agree with TRBD1. J gave up 7 bases and V 4 bases, and 7 bases lay outside the gene matches. There are 13 residues in the CDR3. The V gene's germline CDR1 is SGHKS and CDR2 YYEKEE (reference sequence).

This chain uses TRBV6-5 with TRBJ2-3, with D hard to call. V dropped 4 bases and J dropped 6 bases, with 11 bases sitting between them. CDR3 length equals 13 residues. Germline V gene lookup returns CDR1 MNHEY and CDR2 SVGAGI. The CDR3 sequence is CASSFRTQDTQYF. CDR3 sequence (DNA): TGTGCCAGCAGTTTCAGGACGCAGGATACGCAGTATTTT.

Notes on this clonotype: A much larger clone differs from this one at a single base, so this may be a read error. This chain connects TRBV12-3 or TRBV12-4 to TRBJ2-5, with 8 bases identical to TRBD1. CDR3 size: 16 residues. Trimming at V came to 3 bases and at J to 1 base, leaving 7 bases not matched to a gene. The CDR3 spells CASSFPGTGIQETQYF. The CDR3 DNA is TGTGCCAGCAGTTTCCCCGGGACAGGAATCCAAGAGACCCAGTACTTC.

The table lists this clonotype with many counts. A much larger clone differs from this one at a single base, so this may be a read error. The rearrangement uses TRBV6-2 or TRBV6-3 and TRBJ2-4; the D is unclear. This CDR3 is built from 13 residues. V was clipped by 6 bases and J by 13 bases, with 19 bases between them. Germline-derived CDR1 and CDR2 are MNHEY and SVGEGT. Written as DNA, the CDR3 is TGTGCCAGCAGCGATTCCTTAGTGTATGAGCAGTACTTC. It specifies CASSDSLVYEQYF.

This clonotype has a count of ten or more. The chain is built from TRBV7-9 and TRBJ1-2; 8 bases are shared with TRBD1. This CDR3 is 13 amino acids long. CDR1 and CDR2 from the germline V gene are SEHNR and FQNEAQ (reference sequence). V shed 1 base and J 8 bases; nucleotides not matched to a gene: 3. CDR3 sequence (DNA): TGTGCCAGCAGCTTAGGAGGACAGGGCGGCTACACCTTC. Protein product: CASSLGGQGGYTF.